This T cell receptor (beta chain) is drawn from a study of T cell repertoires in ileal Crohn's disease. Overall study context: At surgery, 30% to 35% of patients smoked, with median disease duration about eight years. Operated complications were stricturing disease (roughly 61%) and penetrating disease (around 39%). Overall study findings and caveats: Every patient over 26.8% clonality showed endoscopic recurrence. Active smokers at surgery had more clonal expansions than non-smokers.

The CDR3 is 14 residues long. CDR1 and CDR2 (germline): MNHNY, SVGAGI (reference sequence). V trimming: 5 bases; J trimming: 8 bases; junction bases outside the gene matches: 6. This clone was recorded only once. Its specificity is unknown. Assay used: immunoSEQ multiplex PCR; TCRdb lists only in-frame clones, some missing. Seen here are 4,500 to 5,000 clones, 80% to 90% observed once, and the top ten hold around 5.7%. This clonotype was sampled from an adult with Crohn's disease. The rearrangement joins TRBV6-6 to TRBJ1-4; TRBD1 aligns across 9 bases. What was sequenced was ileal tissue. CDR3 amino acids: CASSRDRAGEKLFF. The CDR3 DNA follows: TGTGCCAGCAGTCGGGACAGGGCTGGCGAAAAACTGTTTTTT.